These T cell receptor beta chains were read from a single sample in a study of blood T cell repertoires in COVID-19. TCRdb keeps only in-frame clones here, not all; method: immunoSEQ multiplex PCR. In the table there are about 200,000 clones, roughly four fifths of which are singletons. Sequencing was performed on PBMCs or T cells enriched from blood (not recorded which). These receptors all stem from a man between 35 and 55 years old who had recovered from COVID-19. Both conserved end residues are part of each CDR3. The order of the fields is V gene, J gene, CDR3 protein.

v_gene: TRBV6-1
j_gene: TRBJ2-7
CDR3aa: CASSEWVAGGSYEQYF

v_gene: TRBV11-3
j_gene: TRBJ1-1
CDR3aa: CASRKSRDTEAFF

v_gene: TRBV5-1
j_gene: TRBJ1-2
CDR3aa: CASSLNEPNYGYTF

v_gene: TRBV7-9
j_gene: TRBJ2-7
CDR3aa: CASSLGTSGVPLYEQYF

v_gene: TRBV7-3
j_gene: TRBJ2-5
CDR3aa: CASSLGLEETQYF

v_gene: TRBV5-5
j_gene: TRBJ2-1
CDR3aa: CATVGGGSYNEQFF

v_gene: TRBV19
j_gene: TRBJ2-2
CDR3aa: CASSIGGTNTGELFF

v_gene: TRBV20-1
j_gene: TRBJ2-5
CDR3aa: CSASLASETQYF

v_gene: TRBV3-1/TRBV3-2
j_gene: TRBJ2-5
CDR3aa: CASGPRTSEKETQYF

v_gene: TRBV4-1
j_gene: TRBJ2-7
CDR3aa: CASGRQVLAEQYF